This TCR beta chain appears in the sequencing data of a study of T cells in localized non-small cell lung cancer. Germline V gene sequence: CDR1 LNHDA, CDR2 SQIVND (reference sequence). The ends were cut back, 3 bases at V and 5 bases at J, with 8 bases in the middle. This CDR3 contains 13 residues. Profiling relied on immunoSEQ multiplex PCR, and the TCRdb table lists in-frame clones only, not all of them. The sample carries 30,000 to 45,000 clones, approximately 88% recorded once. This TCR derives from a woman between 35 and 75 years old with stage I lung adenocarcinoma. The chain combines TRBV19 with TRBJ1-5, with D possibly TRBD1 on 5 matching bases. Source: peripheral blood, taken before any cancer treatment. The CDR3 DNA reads TGTGCCAGTAGTATCGGGGGGGATCAGCCCCAGCATTTT. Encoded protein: CASSIGGDQPQHF.